This entry describes one TCR beta chain. The target of this receptor is not known. Base quality data are lacking; no much larger clone is found one base away. The sample belongs to a study of T-cell reconstitution after alpha-beta-depleted transplantation in children (dated by TCRdb to the mid-2010s). Broadly, across the study: Using TCR repertoire profiling, the study quantitatively followed how T-cell immune reconstitution unfolded in children after TCRalphabeta/CD19-depleted allogeneic hematopoietic cell transplantation.

To prepare the library, PCR was applied. The sequencer was an Illumina HiSeq 2500. To normalize quantification of the TCRbeta repertoire, the TCR libraries were built with molecular barcoding that relied on unique molecular identifiers. TCRdb cleaned the public reads at Q25 with fastp, built clones with MiXCR and kept in-frame beta chains. Every CDR3 protein is listed once, alongside the most common genes and DNA of its rows. This sample gives 600,000 or so distinct CDR3 sequences in total; 20% to 25% of them show up just once. Approximately 14% of the sample goes to the ten largest clones. Beyond this particular receptor, the publication reports: In some patients, the high TCRbeta diversity seen at day 60 was put down to recipient T cells and intrathymic progenitors that had survived conditioning. The frequencies of hyperexpanded clones fell over the following months, and after one year, T-cell counts and TCRbeta diversity were mostly attributed to newly produced T cells. Apparently early alphabetaT-cell count recovery about two months after transplant reportedly relied on only several hundred rapidly expanded clones derived from non-depleted graft cells.

Taken with the paper, the label for treatment or condition translates to: allogeneic hematopoietic cell transplantation with graft depleted of TCRalphabeta T cells and CD19 B cells. Transplant recipients were children who received TCRalphabeta/CD19-depleted allogeneic hematopoietic cell grafts. Trimming at the junction amounts to 2 bases on V and 5 bases on J, and the germline ends lie 23 bases apart. As encoded in the germline V gene, CDR1 is KGHDR while CDR2 is SFDVKD. Measured from the cysteine to the phenylalanine, the CDR3 is 18 residues long. The only DNA kept is the CDR3, 54 bases in frame from the first base.

This material consisted of PBMCs, mostly from graft donor cells, taken 360 days after TCRalphabeta/CD19-depleted stem cell transplant. The sequence came from a boy in the first two years of life who had a stem cell transplant for acute myeloid leukemia, so the T cells may come from the graft donor. The chain uses TRBV24-1 and TRBJ2-5; the D gene cannot be resolved beyond TRBD1 or TRBD2, each matching 5 bases. The sequence in DNA is TGTGCCACCAGTGATTCGAAGCCTTTAGTCCGACAGCGGGAGACCCAGTACTTC. Its amino acids are CATSDSKPLVRQRETQYF.